This TCR beta chain was retrieved from a study of identical twins. MiXCR, applied by TCRdb to the 5' RACE reads, yields one record per CDR3 protein. The repertoire holds 500,000 to 650,000 distinct CDR3 sequences, with about 7% as singletons. This clonotype was seen a few times. No antigen is known for it. Study-level points and caveats: Within beta out-of-frame sequences, the excess sharing observed between twins was weaker.

These data also formed part of another study, on yellow fever vaccine responses in identical twins.

This sequence was found in a woman aged 18-35 years in good health. Sequenced input: PBMCs.

The CDR3 DNA sequence: TGTGCCAGCAGTTTTCGGCAGGATTGGGATGAGCAGTTCTTC. This codes for CASSFRQDWDEQFF. This chain joins TRBV28 and TRBJ2-1; D not certain. V lost 3 bases and J 8 bases, leaving 14 bases between the germline ends. The CDR3 is 14 amino acids. Per the germline V gene, CDR1 is MDHEN and CDR2 is SYDVKM.